This T cell receptor beta chain was captured by sequencing in a study of blood T cell repertoires in COVID-19. In the study overall: The analysed material was cDNA or gDNA that came from T cells, B-cell-depleted T cells, or PBMCs.

The CDR3 is made up of 11 amino acids. V was clipped by 4 bases and J by 8 bases, with 8 bases between them. Looked up from germline, CDR1 is LNHDA and CDR2 is SQIVND (reference sequence). Repertoires were generated with immunoSEQ multiplex PCR, while TCRdb's copy carries only in-frame clones and drops some. The table records tens of thousands of clones, around 83% of them present only once. The rearrangement uses TRBV19 and TRBJ1-2; D is unresolved. This clonotype originated in a woman over 75 with active or convalescent COVID-19. Specimen: peripheral blood. This chain's CDR3 is CASSRAMGYTF. Written as DNA, the CDR3 is TGTGCCAGTAGTAGAGCTATGGGCTACACCTTC. Variable domain in full (rest from reference TRBV19 and TRBJ1-2): DGGITQSPKYLFRKEGQNVTLSCEQNLNHDAMYWYRQDPGQGLRLIYYSQIVNDFQKGDIAEGYSVSREKKESFPLTVTSAQKNPTAFYLCASSRAMGYTFGSGTRLTVV.